This TCR beta chain was sequenced for a study of cytomegalovirus exposure and HLA in healthy donors. Points from the study as a whole: Evidence from a later analysis indicated that most CMV-associated TCR beta chains looked HLA-restricted.

A note on this clone: Its antigen is not known.

The PCR employed 60 Vbeta primers together with 13 Jbeta primers. Original handling: As a later analysis found, there were approximately 80 million unique TCR beta chains, of which some 9.9 million were shared. Only in-frame clones appear in the TCRdb table, and some are missing; sequencing was by immunoSEQ multiplex PCR. V, J and clone size are those of that table, while D and trimming were read from the DNA. The sample includes over 110,000 clones, over 75% of them seen just once. The sample comprised PBMCs. The clonotype was recovered from a woman aged 45-59 years in good health and CMV-seropositive.

The CDR3 is CASSPRQGENLQYF. As DNA, the CDR3 is TGTGCCAGCAGCCCCAGACAGGGGGAAAACTTGCAGTACTTC. The chain uses TRBV9 and TRBJ2-7, with 9 bases identical to TRBD1. The trim removed 4 bases at V and 9 bases at J, leaving 11 bases unmatched. Germline V gene data show CDR1 as SGDLS and CDR2 as YYNGEE. The CDR3 sequence is 14 residues long.